This record looks at one T cell receptor (beta chain) sequence and its context. CDR1 and CDR2 (germline): SEHNR, FQNEAQ (reference sequence). This CDR3 is 16 amino acids long. Between the trimmed V and J ends, which lost 1 base and 8 bases, there was a span of 18 bases. This entry belongs to a study of blood T cell repertoires in COVID-19. Turning to the study itself: Material from acute and convalescent COVID-19 was sourced from the United States, Italy and Spain. T cells, B-cell-depleted T cells, or PBMCs supplied cDNA or gDNA.

Authors' analysis steps: Amplifying reference gene primers gave estimates of nucleated cell counts. Libraries were prepared by immunoSEQ multiplex PCR; TCRdb keeps only in-frame clonotypes and omits some of them. The DNA was the basis for D and trimming; V, J and clone size are from that table. The sample records more than 150,000 clones, 81% being singletons. During active infection, Seattle patients enrolled and were then monitored through disease. The sample was peripheral blood. The rearrangement joins TRBV7-9 to TRBJ2-1; maybe TRBD1 (5 bases). The sequence derives from a woman aged 80 or over with COVID-19, enrolled during active disease. The CDR3 DNA follows: TGTGCCAGCAGCTTAGGAGGCTTCGCAGGGTACGATGAGCAGTTCTTC. Protein: CASSLGGFAGYDEQFF.